The 31 T cell receptor beta chains presented below share a single source sample, sequenced in a study of control samples from healthy donors and cancer patients. Data came from immunoSEQ multiplex PCR; TCRdb stores just in-frame clones and leaves some out. The sample has roughly 150,000 clones, 90% to 95% seen once. What was sequenced was blood. These receptors were obtained from a young woman in good health.

The chain joins TRBV18 to TRBJ1-3; D remains ambiguous. Germline V gives CDR1 KGHSH, CDR2 LQKENI. This CDR3 is built from 17 residues. Trimming left V 2 bases short and J 0 bases short, with 14 bases between. CDR3 sequence (DNA): TGTGCCAGCTCACCAAATCGGGCCAGATTCTCTGGAAACACCATATATTTT. It codes for CASSPNRARFSGNTIYF.

The V call is TRBV6-6, the J call TRBJ1-1; 7 nucleotides line up with TRBD1. This CDR3 region has 14 residues. The trim removed 5 bases at V and 0 bases at J, leaving 3 bases unmatched. The germline V gene encodes CDR1 MNHNY and CDR2 SVGAGI (reference sequence). The CDR3 DNA sequence: TGTGCCAGCAGTGACACAGGGGTGAACACTGAAGCTTTCTTT. This codes for CASSDTGVNTEAFF.

The chain joins TRBV7-8 to TRBJ2-5, with D maybe TRBD1 (6 bases). Germline V lookup: CDR1 SGHVS, CDR2 FQNEAQ. V was cut by 5 bases and J by 1 base, with 11 bases left in between. This CDR3 has 14 amino acids. The CDR3 here is CASSRTAIQETQYF. The CDR3 DNA sequence: TGTGCCAGCAGCCGGACAGCGATCCAAGAGACCCAGTACTTC.

The chain couples TRBV6-5 to TRBJ1-5, with TRBD1 matching over 9 bases. The CDR3 has 14 amino acids. The V gene end was trimmed by 5 bases and the J gene end by 4 bases; junction bases not matched to a gene: 3. Germline V lookup: CDR1 MNHEY, CDR2 SVGAGI. DNA for the CDR3: TGTGCCAGCAGTCGAGGGACAGGGAATCAGCCCCAGCATTTT. Its protein is CASSRGTGNQPQHF.

The chain couples TRBV7-9 to TRBJ1-5; TRBD1 might be the D (6 bases). The germline V gene encodes CDR1 SEHNR and CDR2 FQNEAQ (reference sequence). The ends were cut back, 1 base at V and 7 bases at J, with 14 bases in the middle. The CDR3 is 15 residues long. CDR3 region: CASSLDGGGEQPQHF. The CDR3 DNA follows: TGTGCCAGCAGCTTAGACGGGGGGGGCGAACAGCCCCAGCATTTT.

The chain couples TRBV12-3 or TRBV12-4 to TRBJ1-1, with D uncertain. The CDR3 loop spans 12 amino acids. Trimming pared 5 bases from V and 1 base from J, leaving 5 bases between. The CDR3 region is CASSAWNTEAFF. The CDR3 region has the DNA TGTGCCAGCAGTGCGTGGAACACTGAAGCTTTCTTT.

Notes on this clone: Within the sample, other DNA sequences also encode this same CDR3. The V and J genes are TRBV29-1 and TRBJ1-1; the D is unclear. In germline, CDR1 is SQVTM, CDR2 ANQGSEA. There are 13 residues in the CDR3. V lost 1 base and J 0 bases, leaving 6 bases between the germline ends. CDR3 sequence: CSVEGRMNTEAFF. CDR3 in DNA: TGCAGCGTTGAAGGGAGGATGAACACTGAAGCTTTCTTT.

V and J are TRBV7-9 and TRBJ2-7; D possibly uses TRBD1 or TRBD2 (5 bases each). Deletions cut 5 bases from V and 2 bases from J, with 19 bases between. Germline V gene data show CDR1 as SEHNR and CDR2 as FQNEAQ (reference sequence). The CDR3 length is 16 residues. The CDR3 protein is CASSVQTALGAYEQYF. Written as DNA, the CDR3 is TGTGCCAGCAGCGTACAGACAGCACTAGGGGCCTACGAGCAGTACTTC.

The chain is built from TRBV7-8 and TRBJ2-7, with D perhaps matching TRBD1 or TRBD2 (6 bases each). Germline lookup yields CDR1 SGHVS and CDR2 FQNEAQ. The CDR3 is 12 residues long. With 8 bases removed from V and 6 bases from J, the gap between germline ends came to 14 bases. The CDR3 nucleotides are TGTGCCAGCGCCACTAGGGGGGCCGAGCAGTACTTC. This codes for CASATRGAEQYF.

This chain connects TRBV29-1 to TRBJ1-1; a weak D match, TRBD1 (5 bases). This CDR3 comprises 15 residues. V gave up 3 bases and J gave up 2 bases, with 16 bases separating them. Per the germline V gene, CDR1 is SQVTM and CDR2 is ANQGSEA. The CDR3 reads CSVDGGTEVNTEAFF. CDR3 in DNA: TGCAGCGTTGACGGCGGGACTGAGGTAAACACTGAAGCTTTCTTT.

This sequence joins TRBV5-4 and TRBJ1-4; perhaps TRBD1 as D (6 bases). The V end was cut by 4 bases, the J end by 7 bases, with 14 bases between. Looked up from germline, CDR1 is SGHNT and CDR2 is YYREEE (reference sequence). This CDR3 comprises 14 residues. The CDR3 is CASSPDSRGEKLFF. CDR3 in DNA: TGTGCCAGCAGCCCGGACAGTCGGGGTGAAAAACTGTTTTTT.

The chain joins TRBV3-1 (or the pseudogene TRBV3-2) to TRBJ2-5, with 7 nucleotides matching TRBD1. The length of the CDR3 is 14 residues. The ends lost 6 bases at V and 11 bases at J; junction bases unmatched: 15. CDR1 and CDR2 (germline): LGHDT, YNNKEL (reference sequence). The CDR3 region has the DNA TGTGCCAGCAGTCTCGGGTTGGGGACAGAAGGGCAGTACTTC. Protein: CASSLGLGTEGQYF.

The V call is TRBV6-5, the J call TRBJ2-2, with TRBD1 identical over 7 bases. Germline-derived CDR1 and CDR2 are MNHEY and SVGAGI. J was trimmed by 4 bases and V by 5 bases; bases with no gene match: 7. CDR3 size: 15 residues. The CDR3 spells CASSREGAGTGELFF. The CDR3 DNA reads TGTGCCAGCAGTCGAGAGGGGGCGGGCACCGGGGAGCTGTTTTTT.

This chain joins TRBV11-3 and TRBJ2-6, with D possibly TRBD1 on 6 matching bases. The CDR3 has 15 residues. Looked up from germline, CDR1 is SGHNT and CDR2 is YENEEA. V was pared by 5 bases and J by 1 base, with 9 bases between. CDR3 sequence reads: CASSPGQSGANVLTF. CDR3 DNA: TGTGCCAGCAGCCCGGGACAATCTGGGGCCAACGTCCTGACTTTC.

The chain uses TRBV7-2 and TRBJ2-3; D may be TRBD2 (5 bases). V was clipped by 4 bases and J by 1 base, with 12 bases between them. Germline V gene data show CDR1 as SGHTA and CDR2 as FQGNSA. The CDR3 runs 15 residues. The CDR3 spells CASSSRTSGTDTQYF. The CDR3 bases are TGTGCCAGCAGCTCCCGGACTTCTGGCACAGATACGCAGTATTTT.

The V call is TRBV5-4, the J call TRBJ2-1, with no clear D. CDR1 is SGHNT and CDR2 is YYREEE in the germline V gene (reference sequence). V gave up 0 bases and J gave up 10 bases, with 5 bases separating them. CDR3 length equals 11 residues. CDR3 sequence reads: CASSLEGEQFF. The CDR3, as DNA: TGTGCCAGCAGCTTGGAAGGGGAGCAGTTCTTC.

This chain links TRBV5-1 with TRBJ1-3; D gene unclear. The germline CDR1 and CDR2 sequences are SGHRS and YFSETQ. Trimming took 2 bases from V and 2 from J, leaving 14 bases between them. The CDR3 consists of 16 residues. This CDR3 is CASSLRARGTGNTIYF. CDR3 bases: TGCGCCAGCAGCTTAAGGGCTCGGGGAACTGGAAACACCATATATTTT.

This chain links TRBV12-3 or TRBV12-4 with TRBJ2-2; no clear D. The CDR3 is made up of 13 amino acids. Deletions cut 3 bases from V and 1 base from J, with 3 bases between. The chain's CDR3 is CASSLGNTGELFF. Here the CDR3 DNA reads TGTGCCAGCAGTTTGGGGAACACCGGGGAGCTGTTTTTT.

The V call is TRBV10-3, the J call TRBJ2-3; D gene uncertain. Trimming cost V 3 bases and J 2 bases, with 9 bases left between them. Per the germline V gene, CDR1 is ENHRY and CDR2 is SYGVKD. This CDR3 comprises 14 residues. Here the CDR3 reads CAISEGRTTDTQYF. The CDR3 bases are TGTGCCATCAGTGAAGGGCGGACCACAGATACGCAGTATTTT.

This sequence joins TRBV5-1 and TRBJ1-6; D gene unclear. Germline-derived CDR1 and CDR2 are SGHRS and YFSETQ. The CDR3 extends over 14 amino acids. Trimming removed 0 bases at V and 4 bases at J, with 5 bases between. CDR3 DNA: TGCGCCAGCAGCTTGGTGGGGTATAATTCACCCCTCCACTTT. Protein product: CASSLVGYNSPLHF.

CDR3 sequence (DNA): TGTGCCAGCAGTTACTCGGGAGGCGGAAACATTCAGTACTTC. Encoded protein: CASSYSGGGNIQYF. This rearrangement joins TRBV6-5 to TRBJ2-4, with a tentative D call TRBD2 (6 bases). V dropped 0 bases and J dropped 6 bases, with 9 bases sitting between them. The CDR3 consists of 14 residues. Per germline, CDR1 MNHEY and CDR2 SVGAGI.

The rearrangement uses TRBV19 and TRBJ2-2, with 10 bases identical to TRBD2. The V and J ends lost 5 bases and 5 bases, in that order; junction bases with no gene match: 8. Germline V gene sequence: CDR1 LNHDA, CDR2 SQIVND (reference sequence). CDR3 size: 16 residues. The CDR3 sequence is CASSLEAGGSTGELFF. CDR3 nucleotides: TGTGCCAGTAGTCTTGAAGCGGGAGGGTCTACCGGGGAGCTGTTTTTT. Together with reference TRBV19 and TRBJ2-2, the CDR3 gives the full variable domain: DGGITQSPKYLFRKEGQNVTLSCEQNLNHDAMYWYRQDPGQGLRLIYYSQIVNDFQKGDIAEGYSVSREKKESFPLTVTSAQKNPTAFYLCASSLEAGGSTGELFFGEGSRLTVL.

CDR3 coding DNA: TGTGCCAGCAGTCCAAACCCCGGACTAGCGGGGTACAATGAGCAGTTCTTC. Translated: CASSPNPGLAGYNEQFF. The chain has TRBV28 and TRBJ2-1, with TRBD2 matching over 12 bases. This CDR3 has 17 amino acids. Germline CDR1 is MDHEN and CDR2 is SYDVKM. Trimming at V came to 5 bases and at J to 4 bases, leaving 9 bases not matched to a gene.

The V and J genes are TRBV6-1 and TRBJ2-1; 9 nucleotides match TRBD1. J gave up 8 bases and V 3 bases, and 8 bases lay outside the gene matches. The germline CDR1 and CDR2 sequences are MNHNS and SASEGT. The CDR3 extends over 15 amino acids. The CDR3 spells CASSEEEQGAYEQFF. CDR3 nucleotides: TGTGCCAGCAGTGAGGAGGAACAGGGGGCTTATGAGCAGTTCTTC.

This clone was found once. V usage is TRBV5-4 and J usage is TRBJ1-2, with 12 bases that match TRBD1. The V and J ends lost 4 bases and 8 bases, in that order; junction bases with no gene match: 9. The CDR3 is 15 residues long. Germline loops: CDR1 SGHNT, CDR2 YYREEE (reference sequence). The CDR3 sequence: CASSRPGQGADGYTF. The CDR3 DNA sequence: TGTGCCAGCAGCAGACCGGGACAGGGGGCAGACGGCTACACCTTC.

V gene TRBV3-1 (or the pseudogene TRBV3-2) combines with J gene TRBJ1-1; 7 nucleotides agree with TRBD1. Losses at the gene ends were 1 base for V and 5 bases for J; bases not matched to a gene: 7. Germline V gene sequence: CDR1 LGHDT, CDR2 YNNKEL (reference sequence). The CDR3 contains 15 residues. The CDR3 DNA is TGTGCCAGCAGCCAAGGACAGGGTGGGAGAACTGAAGCTTTCTTT. This codes for CASSQGQGGRTEAFF.

This clone was seen only a few times. The chain links TRBV19 to TRBJ2-1, with D hard to call. Trimming cost V 0 bases and J 4 bases, with 13 bases left between them. There are 16 residues in the CDR3. The V gene's germline CDR1 is LNHDA and CDR2 SQIVND (reference sequence). As DNA, the CDR3 is TGTGCCAGTAGTATAGATCTGGGTGGAAGGTACAATGAGCAGTTCTTC. It is translated as CASSIDLGGRYNEQFF.

The J gene is TRBJ1-5, the V gene TRBV29-1; no definite D call. The CDR3 is made up of 14 amino acids. V was trimmed by 3 bases and J by 5 bases, leaving 14 bases between them. Germline V lookup: CDR1 SQVTM, CDR2 ANQGSEA. The CDR3 protein is CSVEDGEKDQPQHF. CDR3 bases: TGCAGCGTTGAGGACGGGGAAAAGGATCAGCCCCAGCATTTT.

The rearrangement links TRBV5-6 to TRBJ1-4; no definite D call. CDR1 is SGHDT, CDR2 YYEEEE, per germline. CDR3 length: 14 residues. V shed 6 bases and J shed 3 bases, with 12 bases lying between them. The CDR3 nucleotides are TGTGCCAGCACGGGATGGAACTCTAATGAAAAACTGTTTTTT. Protein product: CASTGWNSNEKLFF.

The genes are TRBV5-4 and TRBJ2-7, with 10 bases that match TRBD2. Germline CDR1 is SGHNT and CDR2 is YYREEE (reference sequence). J gave up 4 bases and V 4 bases, and 8 bases lay outside the gene matches. The CDR3 extends over 15 amino acids. In DNA form, the CDR3 reads TGTGCCAGCAGCGAAGGACTAGCGGAACAATACGAGCAGTACTTC. This gives the protein CASSEGLAEQYEQYF.

This chain links TRBV5-1 with TRBJ2-1; 10 bases match TRBD2. Germline CDR1 SGHRS, CDR2 YFSETQ. V dropped 2 bases and J dropped 5; count of bases not matched to a gene: 10. The CDR3 contains 17 residues. CDR3 in DNA: TGCGCCAGCAGCTTCGAAAGGACTAGCGGCCTCAACAATGAGCAGTTCTTC. Encoded protein: CASSFERTSGLNNEQFF.